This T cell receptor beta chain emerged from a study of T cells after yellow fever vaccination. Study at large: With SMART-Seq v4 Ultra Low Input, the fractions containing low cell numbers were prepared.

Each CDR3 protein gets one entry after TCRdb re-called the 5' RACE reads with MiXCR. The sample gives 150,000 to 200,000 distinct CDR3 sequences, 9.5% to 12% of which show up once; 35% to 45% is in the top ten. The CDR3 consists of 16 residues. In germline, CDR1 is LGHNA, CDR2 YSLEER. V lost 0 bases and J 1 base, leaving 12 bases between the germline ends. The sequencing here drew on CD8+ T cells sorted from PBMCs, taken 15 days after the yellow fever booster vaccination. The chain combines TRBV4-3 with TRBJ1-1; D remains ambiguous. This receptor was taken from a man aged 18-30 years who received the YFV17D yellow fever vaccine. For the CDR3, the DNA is TGCGCCAGCAGCCAAGAAAAGACGGAGTCGAACACTGAAGCTTTCTTT. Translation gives CASSQEKTESNTEAFF.